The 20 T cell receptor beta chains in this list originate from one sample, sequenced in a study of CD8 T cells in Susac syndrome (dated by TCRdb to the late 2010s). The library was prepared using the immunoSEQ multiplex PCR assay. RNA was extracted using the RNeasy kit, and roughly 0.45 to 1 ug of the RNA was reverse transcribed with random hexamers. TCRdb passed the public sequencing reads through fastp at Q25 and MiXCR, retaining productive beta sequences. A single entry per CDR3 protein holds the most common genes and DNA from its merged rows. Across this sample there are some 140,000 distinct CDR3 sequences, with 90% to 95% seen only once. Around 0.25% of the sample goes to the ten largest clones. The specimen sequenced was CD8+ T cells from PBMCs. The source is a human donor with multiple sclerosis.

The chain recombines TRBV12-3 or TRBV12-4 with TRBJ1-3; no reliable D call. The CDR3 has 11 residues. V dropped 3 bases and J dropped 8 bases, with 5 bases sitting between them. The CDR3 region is CASSFGDTIYF. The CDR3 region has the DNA TGTGCCAGCAGTTTCGGGGACACCATATATTTT.

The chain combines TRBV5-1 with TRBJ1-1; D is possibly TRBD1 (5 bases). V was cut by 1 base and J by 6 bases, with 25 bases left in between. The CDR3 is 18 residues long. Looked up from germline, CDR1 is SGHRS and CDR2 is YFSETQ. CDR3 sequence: CASSLSFIPGAQGPEAFF. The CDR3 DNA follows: TGCGCCAGCAGCTTGTCTTTCATCCCCGGGGCCCAAGGCCCTGAAGCTTTCTTT.

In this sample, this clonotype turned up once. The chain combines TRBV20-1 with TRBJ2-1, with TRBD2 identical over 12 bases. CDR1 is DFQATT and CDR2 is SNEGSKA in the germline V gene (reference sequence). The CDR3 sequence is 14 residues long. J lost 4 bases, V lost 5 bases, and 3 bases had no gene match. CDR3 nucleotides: TGCAGTGCTGCGCTAGCGGGAGGGTACAATGAGCAGTTCTTC. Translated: CSAALAGGYNEQFF.

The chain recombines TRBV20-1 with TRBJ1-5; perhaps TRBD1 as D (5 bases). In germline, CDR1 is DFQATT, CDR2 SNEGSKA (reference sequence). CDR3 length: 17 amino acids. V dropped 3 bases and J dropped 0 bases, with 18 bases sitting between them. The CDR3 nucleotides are TGCAGTGCTAGGGTCCCTGGGGGATTATATAGCAATCAGCCCCAGCATTTT. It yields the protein CSARVPGGLYSNQPQHF.

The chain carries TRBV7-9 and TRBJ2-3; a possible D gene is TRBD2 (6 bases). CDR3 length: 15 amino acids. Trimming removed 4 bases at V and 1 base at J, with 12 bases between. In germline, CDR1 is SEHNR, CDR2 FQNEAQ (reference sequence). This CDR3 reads CASSSLGEGTDTQYF. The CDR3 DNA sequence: TGTGCCAGCAGCTCCTTAGGGGAGGGCACAGATACGCAGTATTTT.

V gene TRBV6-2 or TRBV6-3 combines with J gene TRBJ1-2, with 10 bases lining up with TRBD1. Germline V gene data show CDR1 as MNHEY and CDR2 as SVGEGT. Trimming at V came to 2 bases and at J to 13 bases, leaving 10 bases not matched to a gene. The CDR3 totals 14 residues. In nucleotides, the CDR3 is TGTGCCAGCAGTTACATGACAGGGGGCGAGGAGTCCACCTTC. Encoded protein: CASSYMTGGEESTF.

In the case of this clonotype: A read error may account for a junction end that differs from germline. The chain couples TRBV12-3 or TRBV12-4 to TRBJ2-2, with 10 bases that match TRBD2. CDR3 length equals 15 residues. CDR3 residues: CASSSTSGYTGELFF. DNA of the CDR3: TGTGCCAGCAGTTCGACTAGCGGGTACACCGGGGAGCTTTTTTTT.

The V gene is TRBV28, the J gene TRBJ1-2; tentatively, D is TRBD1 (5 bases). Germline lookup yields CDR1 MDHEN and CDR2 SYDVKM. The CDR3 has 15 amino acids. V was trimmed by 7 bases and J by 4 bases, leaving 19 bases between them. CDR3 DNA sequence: TGTGCCAGCAAAGACCCGGGACGGACGAGCTATGGCTACACCTTC. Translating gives CASKDPGRTSYGYTF.

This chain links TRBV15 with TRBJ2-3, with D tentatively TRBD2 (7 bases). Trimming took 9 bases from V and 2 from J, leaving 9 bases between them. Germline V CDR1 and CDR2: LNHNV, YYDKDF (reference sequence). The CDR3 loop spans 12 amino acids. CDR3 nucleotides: TGTGCCACAGGGGGGGTCACAGATACGCAGTATTTT. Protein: CATGGVTDTQYF.

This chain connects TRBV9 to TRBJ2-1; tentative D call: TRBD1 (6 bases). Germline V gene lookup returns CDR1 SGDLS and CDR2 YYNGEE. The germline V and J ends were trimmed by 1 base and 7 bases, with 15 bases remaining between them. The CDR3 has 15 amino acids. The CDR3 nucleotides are TGTGCCAGCAGCGTATCTGGGGGCGAGGGGAATGAGCAGTTCTTC. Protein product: CASSVSGGEGNEQFF.

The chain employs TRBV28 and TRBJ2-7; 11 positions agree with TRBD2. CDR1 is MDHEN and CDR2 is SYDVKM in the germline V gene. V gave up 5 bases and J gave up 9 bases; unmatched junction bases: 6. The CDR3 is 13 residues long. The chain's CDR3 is CASSLTSGSTQYF. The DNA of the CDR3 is TGTGCCAGCAGTCTAACTAGCGGGAGTACGCAGTACTTC. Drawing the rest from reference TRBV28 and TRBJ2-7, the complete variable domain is DVKVTQSSRYLVKRTGEKVFLECVQDMDHENMFWYRQDPGLGLRLIYFSYDVKMKEKGDIPEGYSVSREKKERFSLILESASTNQTSMYLCASSLTSGSTQYFGPGTRLTVT.

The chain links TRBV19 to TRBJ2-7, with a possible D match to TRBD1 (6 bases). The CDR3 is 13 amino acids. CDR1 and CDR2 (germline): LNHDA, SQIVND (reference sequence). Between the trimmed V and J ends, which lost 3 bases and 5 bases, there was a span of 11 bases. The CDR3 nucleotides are TGTGCCAGTAGTATCCAGGGGTTCAACGAGCAGTACTTC. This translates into CASSIQGFNEQYF.

The CDR3 here is CASSSPGTVAKNIQYF. The CDR3 nucleotides are TGTGCCAGCAGTTCTCCGGGGACAGTAGCCAAAAACATTCAGTACTTC. This chain joins TRBV28 and TRBJ2-4; TRBD1 matches at 7 bases. The CDR3 has 16 amino acids. Losses at the gene ends were 4 bases for V and 0 bases for J; bases not matched to a gene: 6. The germline CDR1 and CDR2 sequences are MDHEN and SYDVKM.

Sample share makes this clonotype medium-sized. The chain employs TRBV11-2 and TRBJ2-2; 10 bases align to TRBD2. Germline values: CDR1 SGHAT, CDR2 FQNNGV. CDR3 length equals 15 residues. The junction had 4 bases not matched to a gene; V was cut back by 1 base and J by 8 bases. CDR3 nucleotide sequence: TGTGCCAGCAGCTTAGGAGCTAGCGGGAGAGGGGAGCTGTTTTTT. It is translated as CASSLGASGRGELFF.

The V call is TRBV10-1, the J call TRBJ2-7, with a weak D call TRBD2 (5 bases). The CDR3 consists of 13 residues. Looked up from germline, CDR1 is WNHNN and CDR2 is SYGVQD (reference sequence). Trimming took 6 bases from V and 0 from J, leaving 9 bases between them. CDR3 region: CASSGLPSYEQYF. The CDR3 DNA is TGCGCCAGCAGCGGACTTCCCTCCTACGAGCAGTACTTC.

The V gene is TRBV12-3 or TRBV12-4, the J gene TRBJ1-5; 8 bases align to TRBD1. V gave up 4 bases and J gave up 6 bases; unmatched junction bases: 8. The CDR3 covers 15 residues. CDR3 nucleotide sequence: TGTGCCAGCAGTTCTCAGGGGACAGGAGGTCAGCCCCAGCATTTT. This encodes CASSSQGTGGQPQHF.

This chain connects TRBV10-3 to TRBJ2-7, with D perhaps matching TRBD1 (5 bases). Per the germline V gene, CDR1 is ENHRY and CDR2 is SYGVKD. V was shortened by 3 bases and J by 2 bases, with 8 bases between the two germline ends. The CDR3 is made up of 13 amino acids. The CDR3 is CAISDVDTYEQYF. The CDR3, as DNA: TGTGCCATCAGTGATGTGGACACCTACGAGCAGTACTTC.

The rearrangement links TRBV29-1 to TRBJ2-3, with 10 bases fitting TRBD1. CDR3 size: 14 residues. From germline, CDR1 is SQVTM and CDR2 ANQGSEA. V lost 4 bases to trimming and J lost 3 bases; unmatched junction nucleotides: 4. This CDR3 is CSVAGQGLTDTQYF. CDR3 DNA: TGCAGCGTTGCGGGACAGGGGTTGACAGATACGCAGTATTTT.

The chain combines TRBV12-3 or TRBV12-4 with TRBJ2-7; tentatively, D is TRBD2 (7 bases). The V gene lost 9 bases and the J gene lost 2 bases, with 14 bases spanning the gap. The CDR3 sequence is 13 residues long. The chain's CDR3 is CASEGGETYEQYF. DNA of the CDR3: TGTGCCAGTGAAGGGGGGGAAACCTACGAGCAGTACTTC.

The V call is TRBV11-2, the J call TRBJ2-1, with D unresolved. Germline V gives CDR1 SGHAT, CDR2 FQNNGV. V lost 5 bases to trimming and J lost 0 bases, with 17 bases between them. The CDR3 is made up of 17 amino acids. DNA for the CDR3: TGTGCCAGCAGCCCCGCTTTGCAGGTGGTCTCCTACAATGAGCAGTTCTTC. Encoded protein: CASSPALQVVSYNEQFF. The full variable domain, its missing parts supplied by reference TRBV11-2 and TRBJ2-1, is EAGVAQSPRYKIIEKRQSVAFWCNPISGHATLYWYQQILGQGPKLLIQFQNNGVVDDSQLPKDRFSAERLKGVDSTLKIQPAKLEDSAVYLCASSPALQVVSYNEQFFGPGTRLTVL.